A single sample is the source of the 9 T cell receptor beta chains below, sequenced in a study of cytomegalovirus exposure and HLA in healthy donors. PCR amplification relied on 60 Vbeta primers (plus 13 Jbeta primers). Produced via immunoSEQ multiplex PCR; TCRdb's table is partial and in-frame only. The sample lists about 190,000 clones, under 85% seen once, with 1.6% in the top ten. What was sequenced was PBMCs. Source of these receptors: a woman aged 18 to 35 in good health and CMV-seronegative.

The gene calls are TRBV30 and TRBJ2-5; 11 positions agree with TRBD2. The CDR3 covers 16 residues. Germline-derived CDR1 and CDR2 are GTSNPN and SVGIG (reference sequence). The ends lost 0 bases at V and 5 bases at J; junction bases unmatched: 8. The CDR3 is CAWSVGLAGGGETQYF. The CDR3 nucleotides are TGTGCCTGGAGTGTAGGTCTAGCGGGAGGCGGCGAGACCCAGTACTTC.

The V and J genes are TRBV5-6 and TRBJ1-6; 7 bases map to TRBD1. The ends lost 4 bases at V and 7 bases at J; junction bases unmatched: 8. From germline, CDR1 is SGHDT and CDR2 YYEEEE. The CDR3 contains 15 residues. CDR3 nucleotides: TGTGCCAGCAGCGACGGGAGGGGGCCAAATTCACCCCTCCACTTT. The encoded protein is CASSDGRGPNSPLHF.

DNA of the CDR3: TGTGCCAGCAGCTTAGTAGCGGGATTCTACAATGAGCAGTTCTTC. Translation gives CASSLVAGFYNEQFF. The chain employs TRBV11-3 and TRBJ2-1; 8 bases align to TRBD2. CDR3 length: 15 amino acids. V lost 1 base to trimming and J lost 3 bases; unmatched junction nucleotides: 2. The germline V gene has CDR1 SGHNT and CDR2 YENEEA.

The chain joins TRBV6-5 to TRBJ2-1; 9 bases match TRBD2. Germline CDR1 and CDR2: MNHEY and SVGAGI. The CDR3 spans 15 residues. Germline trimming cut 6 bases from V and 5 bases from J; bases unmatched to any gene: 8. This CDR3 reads CASRSVAGVDNEQFF. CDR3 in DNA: TGTGCCAGCAGGTCCGTAGCGGGAGTCGACAATGAGCAGTTCTTC.

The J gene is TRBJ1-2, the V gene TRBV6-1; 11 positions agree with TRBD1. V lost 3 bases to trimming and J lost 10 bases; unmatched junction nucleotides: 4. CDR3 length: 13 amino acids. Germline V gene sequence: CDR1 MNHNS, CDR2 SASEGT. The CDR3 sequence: CASSDRDRGYYTF. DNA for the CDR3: TGTGCCAGCAGTGACCGGGACAGGGGGTACTACACCTTC.

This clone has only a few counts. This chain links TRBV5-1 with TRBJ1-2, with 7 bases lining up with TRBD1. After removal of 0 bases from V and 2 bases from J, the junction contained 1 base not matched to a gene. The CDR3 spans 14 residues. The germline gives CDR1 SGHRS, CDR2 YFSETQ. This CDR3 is CASSLAGQNYGYTF. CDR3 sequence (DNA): TGCGCCAGCAGCTTGGCGGGACAGAACTATGGCTACACCTTC.

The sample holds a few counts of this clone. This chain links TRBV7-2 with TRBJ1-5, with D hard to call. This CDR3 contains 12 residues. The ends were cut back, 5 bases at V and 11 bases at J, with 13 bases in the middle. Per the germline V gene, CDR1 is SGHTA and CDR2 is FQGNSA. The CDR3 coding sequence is TGTGCCAGCAGCCCCCCGGGGTTGGCCCAGCATTTT. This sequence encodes CASSPPGLAQHF.

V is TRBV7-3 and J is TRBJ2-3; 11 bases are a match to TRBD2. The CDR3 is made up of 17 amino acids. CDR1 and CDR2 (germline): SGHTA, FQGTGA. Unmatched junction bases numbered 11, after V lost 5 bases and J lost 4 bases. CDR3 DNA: TGTGCCAGCAGCCCGGGCCGCGGACTAGCGGGCGCAGATACGCAGTATTTT. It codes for CASSPGRGLAGADTQYF.

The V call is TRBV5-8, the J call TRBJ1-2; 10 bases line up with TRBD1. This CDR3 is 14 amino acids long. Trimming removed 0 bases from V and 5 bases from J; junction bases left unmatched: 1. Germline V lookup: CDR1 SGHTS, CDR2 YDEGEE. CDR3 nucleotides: TGTGCCAGCAGCTTGGTGGGACAGGGGTATGGCTACACCTTC. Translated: CASSLVGQGYGYTF.